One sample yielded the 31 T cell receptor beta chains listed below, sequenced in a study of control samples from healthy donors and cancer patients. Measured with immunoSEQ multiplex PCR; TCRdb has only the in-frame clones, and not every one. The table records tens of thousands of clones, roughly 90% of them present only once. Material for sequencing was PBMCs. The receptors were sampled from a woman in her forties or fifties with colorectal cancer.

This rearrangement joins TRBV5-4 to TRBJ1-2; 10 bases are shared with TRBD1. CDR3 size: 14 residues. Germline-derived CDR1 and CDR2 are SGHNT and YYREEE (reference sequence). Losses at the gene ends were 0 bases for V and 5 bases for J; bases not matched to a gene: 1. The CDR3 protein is CASSLVGQGYGYTF. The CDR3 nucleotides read TGTGCCAGCAGCTTGGTGGGACAGGGGTATGGCTACACCTTC.

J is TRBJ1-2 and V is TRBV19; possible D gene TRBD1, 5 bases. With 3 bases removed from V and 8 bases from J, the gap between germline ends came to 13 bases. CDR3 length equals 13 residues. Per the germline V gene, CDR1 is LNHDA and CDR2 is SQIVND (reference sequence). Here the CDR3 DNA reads TGTGCCAGTAGTATGCAGACAGCGGGAGGCTACACCTTC. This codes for CASSMQTAGGYTF.

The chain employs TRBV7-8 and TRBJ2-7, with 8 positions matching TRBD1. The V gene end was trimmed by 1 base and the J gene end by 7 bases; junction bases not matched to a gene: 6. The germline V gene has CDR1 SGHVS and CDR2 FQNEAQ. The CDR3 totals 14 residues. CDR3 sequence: CASSLGPGGREQYV. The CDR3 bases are TGTGCCAGCAGCTTAGGCCCAGGGGGCCGTGAGCAGTACGTC.

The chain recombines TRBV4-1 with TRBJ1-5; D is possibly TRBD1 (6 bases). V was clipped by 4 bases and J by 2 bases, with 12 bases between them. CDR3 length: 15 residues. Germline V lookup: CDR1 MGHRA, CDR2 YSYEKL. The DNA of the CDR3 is TGCGCCAGCAGCCTGGGGGGCCGCGGCAATCAGCCCCAGCATTTT. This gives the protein CASSLGGRGNQPQHF.

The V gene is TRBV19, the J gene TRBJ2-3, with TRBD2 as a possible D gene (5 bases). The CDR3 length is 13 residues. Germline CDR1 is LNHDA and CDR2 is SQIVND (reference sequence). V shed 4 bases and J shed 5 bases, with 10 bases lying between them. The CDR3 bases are TGTGCCAGTAGTACGGAGGCTGGAGATACGCAGTATTTT. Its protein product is CASSTEAGDTQYF.

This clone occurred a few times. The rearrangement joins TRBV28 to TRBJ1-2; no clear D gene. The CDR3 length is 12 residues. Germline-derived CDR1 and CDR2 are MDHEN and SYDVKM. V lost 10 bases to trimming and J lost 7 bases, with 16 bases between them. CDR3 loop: CAIPERAGGYTF. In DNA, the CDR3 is TGTGCCATCCCGGAAAGGGCTGGTGGCTACACCTTC.

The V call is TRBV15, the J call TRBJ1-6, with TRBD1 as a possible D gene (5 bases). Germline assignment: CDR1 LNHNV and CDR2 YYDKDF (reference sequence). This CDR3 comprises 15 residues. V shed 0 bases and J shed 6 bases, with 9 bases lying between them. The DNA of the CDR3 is TGTGCCACCAGCAGAGAGGCAGGGTTTAATTCACCCCTCCACTTT. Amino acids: CATSREAGFNSPLHF.

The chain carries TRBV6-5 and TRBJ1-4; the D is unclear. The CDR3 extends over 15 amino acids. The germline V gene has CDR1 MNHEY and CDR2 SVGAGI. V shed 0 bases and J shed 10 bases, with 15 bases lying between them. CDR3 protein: CASSYSSKAGGKLFF. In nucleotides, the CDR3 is TGTGCCAGCAGTTACTCGTCCAAAGCGGGAGGAAAACTGTTTTTT.

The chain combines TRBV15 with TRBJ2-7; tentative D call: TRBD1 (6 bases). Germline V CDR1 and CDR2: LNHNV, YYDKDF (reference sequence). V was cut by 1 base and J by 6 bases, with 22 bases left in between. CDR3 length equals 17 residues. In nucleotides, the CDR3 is TGTGCCACCAGCAGAGCCCTAGTGGCCTGGGACAAGGGCGAGCAGTACGTC. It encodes CATSRALVAWDKGEQYV.

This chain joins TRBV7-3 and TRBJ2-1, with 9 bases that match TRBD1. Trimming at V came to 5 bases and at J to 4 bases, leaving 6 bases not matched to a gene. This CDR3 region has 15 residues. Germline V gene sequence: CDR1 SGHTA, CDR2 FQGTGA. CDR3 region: CASSPGTGRYNEQFF. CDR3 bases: TGTGCCAGCAGCCCAGGGACAGGGCGTTACAATGAGCAGTTCTTC.

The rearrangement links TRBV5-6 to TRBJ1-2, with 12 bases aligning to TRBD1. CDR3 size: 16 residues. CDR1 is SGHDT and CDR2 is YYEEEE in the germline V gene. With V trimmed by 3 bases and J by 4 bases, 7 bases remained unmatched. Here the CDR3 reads CASSSGTGGIGYGYTF. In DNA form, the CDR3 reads TGTGCCAGCAGCTCCGGGACAGGGGGCATTGGCTATGGCTACACCTTC.

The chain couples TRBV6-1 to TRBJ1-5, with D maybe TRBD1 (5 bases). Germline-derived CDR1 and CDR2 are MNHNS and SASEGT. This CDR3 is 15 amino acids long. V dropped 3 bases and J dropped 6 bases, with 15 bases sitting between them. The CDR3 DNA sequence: TGTGCCAGCAGTGACCAGGGATTGCAAAGTCAGCCCCAGCATTTT. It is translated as CASSDQGLQSQPQHF.

In nucleotides, the CDR3 is TGTGCCAGCAGTGCTACGACAGGGGCCCAAGAGACCCAGTACTTC. Amino acid sequence: CASSATTGAQETQYF. This chain links TRBV6-4 with TRBJ2-5; TRBD1 aligns across 8 bases. The germline V gene encodes CDR1 MRHNA and CDR2 SNTAGT. The CDR3 contains 15 residues. The V segment lost 4 bases and the J segment 1 base; nucleotides outside the gene matches: 5.

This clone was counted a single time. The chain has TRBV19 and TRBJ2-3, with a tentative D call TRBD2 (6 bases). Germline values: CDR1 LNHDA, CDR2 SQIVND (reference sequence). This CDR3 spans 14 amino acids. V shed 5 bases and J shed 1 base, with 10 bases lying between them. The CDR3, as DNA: TGTGCCAGTAGTCTGCGGGACGGCACAGATACGCAGTATTTT. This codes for CASSLRDGTDTQYF.

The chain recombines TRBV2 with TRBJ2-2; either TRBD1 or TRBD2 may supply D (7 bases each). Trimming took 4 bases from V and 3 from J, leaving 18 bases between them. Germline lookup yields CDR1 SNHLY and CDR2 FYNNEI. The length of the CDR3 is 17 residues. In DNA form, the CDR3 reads TGTGCCAGCAGTGTGGCCAGGGGGGGAGAAGACACCGGGGAGCTGTTTTTT. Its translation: CASSVARGGEDTGELFF.

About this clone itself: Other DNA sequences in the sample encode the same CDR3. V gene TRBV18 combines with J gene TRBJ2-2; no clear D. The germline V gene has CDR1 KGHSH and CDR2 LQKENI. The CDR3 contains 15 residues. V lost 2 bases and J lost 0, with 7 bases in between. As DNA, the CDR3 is TGTGCCAGCTCACCAAGCCCTACGAACACCGGGGAGCTGTTTTTT. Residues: CASSPSPTNTGELFF.

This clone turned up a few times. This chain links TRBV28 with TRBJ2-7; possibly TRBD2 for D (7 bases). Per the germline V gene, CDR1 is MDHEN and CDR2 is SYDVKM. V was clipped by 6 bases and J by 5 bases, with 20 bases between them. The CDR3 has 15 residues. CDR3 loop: CASSKGGGASHEQYV. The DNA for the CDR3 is TGTGCCAGCAGCAAGGGGGGGGGCGCATCCCACGAGCAGTACGTC.

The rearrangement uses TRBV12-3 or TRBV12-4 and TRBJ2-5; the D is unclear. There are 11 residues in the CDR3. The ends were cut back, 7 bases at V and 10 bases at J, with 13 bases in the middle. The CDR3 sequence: CASTNKGFQYF. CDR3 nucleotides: TGTGCCAGCACCAACAAAGGGTTCCAGTACTTC.

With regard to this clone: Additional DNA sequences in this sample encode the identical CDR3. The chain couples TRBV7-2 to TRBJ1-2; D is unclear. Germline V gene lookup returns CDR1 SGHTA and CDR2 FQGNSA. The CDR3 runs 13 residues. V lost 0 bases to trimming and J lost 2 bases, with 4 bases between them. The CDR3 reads CASSLAANYGYTF. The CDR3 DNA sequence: TGTGCCAGCAGCTTAGCGGCCAACTATGGCTACACCTTC. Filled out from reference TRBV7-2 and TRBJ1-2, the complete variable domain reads GAGVSQSPSNKVTEKGKDVELRCDPISGHTALYWYRQSLGQGLEFLIYFQGNSAPDKSGLPSDRFSAERTGGSVSTLTIQRTQQEDSAVYLCASSLAANYGYTFGSGTRLTVV.

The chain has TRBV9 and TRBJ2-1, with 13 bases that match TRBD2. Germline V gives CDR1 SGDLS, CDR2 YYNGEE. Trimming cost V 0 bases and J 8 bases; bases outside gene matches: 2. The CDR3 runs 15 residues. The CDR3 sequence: CASSVVGTSGDEQFF. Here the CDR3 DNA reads TGTGCCAGCAGCGTAGTCGGGACTAGCGGGGATGAGCAGTTCTTC.

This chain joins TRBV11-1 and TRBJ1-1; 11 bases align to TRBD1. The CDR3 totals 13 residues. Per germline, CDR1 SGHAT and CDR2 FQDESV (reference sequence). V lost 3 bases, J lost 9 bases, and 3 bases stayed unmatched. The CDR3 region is CASSFGTGGKAFF. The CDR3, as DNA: TGTGCCAGCAGCTTTGGGACAGGGGGGAAAGCTTTCTTT. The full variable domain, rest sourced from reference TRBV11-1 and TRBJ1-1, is EAEVAQSPRYKITEKSQAVAFWCDPISGHATLYWYRQILGQGPELLVQFQDESVVDDSQLPKDRFSAERLKGVDSTLKIQPAELGDSAMYLCASSFGTGGKAFFGQGTRLTVV.

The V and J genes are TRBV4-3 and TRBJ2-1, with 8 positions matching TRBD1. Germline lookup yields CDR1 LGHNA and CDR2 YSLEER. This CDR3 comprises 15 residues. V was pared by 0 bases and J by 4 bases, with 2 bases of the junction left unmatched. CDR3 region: CASSQDRTGYNEQFF. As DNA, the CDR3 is TGCGCCAGCAGCCAAGACAGGACAGGGTACAATGAGCAGTTCTTC.

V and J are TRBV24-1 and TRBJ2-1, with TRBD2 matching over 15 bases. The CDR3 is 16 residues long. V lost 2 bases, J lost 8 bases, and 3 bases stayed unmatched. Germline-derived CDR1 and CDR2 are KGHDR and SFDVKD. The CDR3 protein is CATSDSGLAGGHEQFF. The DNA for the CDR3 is TGTGCCACCAGTGATTCTGGACTAGCGGGGGGGCATGAGCAGTTCTTC.

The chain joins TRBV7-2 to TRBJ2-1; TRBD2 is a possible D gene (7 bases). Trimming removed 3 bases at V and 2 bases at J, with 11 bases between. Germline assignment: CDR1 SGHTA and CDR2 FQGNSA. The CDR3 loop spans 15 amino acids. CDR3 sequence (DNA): TGTGCCAGCAGCTTCGGGGGGCTAACCTACAATGAGCAGTTCTTC. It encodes CASSFGGLTYNEQFF.

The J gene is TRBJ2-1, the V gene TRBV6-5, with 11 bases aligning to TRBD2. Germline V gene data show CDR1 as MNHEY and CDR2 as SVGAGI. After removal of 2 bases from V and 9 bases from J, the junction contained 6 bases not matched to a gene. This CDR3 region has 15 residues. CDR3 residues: CASSYGDSGGAEQFF. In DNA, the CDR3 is TGTGCCAGCAGTTACGGTGATAGCGGGGGGGCTGAGCAGTTCTTC.

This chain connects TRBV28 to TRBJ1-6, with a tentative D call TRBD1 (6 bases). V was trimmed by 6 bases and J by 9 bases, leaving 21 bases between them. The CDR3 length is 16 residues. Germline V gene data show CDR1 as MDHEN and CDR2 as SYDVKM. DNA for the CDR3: TGTGCCAGCAGCCCAGGGGCAGCCGTTAGTAGTTCACCCCTCCACTTT. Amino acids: CASSPGAAVSSSPLHF.

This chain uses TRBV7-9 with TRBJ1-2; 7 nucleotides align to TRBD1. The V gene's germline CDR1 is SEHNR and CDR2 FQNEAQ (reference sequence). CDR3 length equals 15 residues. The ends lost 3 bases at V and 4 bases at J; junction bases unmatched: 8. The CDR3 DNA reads TGTGCCAGCAGCTTGGGACAGTCTAAAATCTATGGCTACACCTTC. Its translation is CASSLGQSKIYGYTF.

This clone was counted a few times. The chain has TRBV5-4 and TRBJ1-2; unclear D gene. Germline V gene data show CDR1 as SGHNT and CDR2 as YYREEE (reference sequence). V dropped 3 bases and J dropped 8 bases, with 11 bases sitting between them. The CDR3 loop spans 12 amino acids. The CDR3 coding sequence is TGTGCCAGCAGCTCTCTTAAGACGGGCTACACCTTC. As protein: CASSSLKTGYTF.

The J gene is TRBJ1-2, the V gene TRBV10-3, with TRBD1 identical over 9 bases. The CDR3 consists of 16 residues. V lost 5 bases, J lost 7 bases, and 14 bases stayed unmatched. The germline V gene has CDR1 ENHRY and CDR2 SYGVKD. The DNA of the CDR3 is TGTGCCATCAGTCCGCTCCAGACAGGGGGTGGGAGTGGCTACACCTTC. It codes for CAISPLQTGGGSGYTF.

The CDR3 coding sequence is TGTGCCAGCAGCCATTCACACCAGGTTATCTACGAGCAGTACGTC. Translated: CASSHSHQVIYEQYV. The rearrangement uses TRBV11-3 and TRBJ2-7; the D is unclear. The V and J ends lost 5 bases and 3 bases respectively, with 17 bases between them. The germline CDR1 and CDR2 sequences are SGHNT and YENEEA. This CDR3 is built from 15 residues.

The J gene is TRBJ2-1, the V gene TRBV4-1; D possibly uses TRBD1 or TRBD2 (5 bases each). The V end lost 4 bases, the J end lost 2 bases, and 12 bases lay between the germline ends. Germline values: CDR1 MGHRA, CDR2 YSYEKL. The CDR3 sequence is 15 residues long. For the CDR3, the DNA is TGCGCCAGCAGCCGGGACCGGCCAGCCTACAATGAGCAGTTCTTC. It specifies CASSRDRPAYNEQFF.